This T cell receptor beta chain emerged from a study of regulatory T cells in long-lasting Graves disease. HTBI primers from iRepertoire and Arm-PCR of CDR3 regions yielded the TCR beta libraries. TCRdb passed the multiplex PCR reads through MiXCR, listing each CDR3 protein once. Of approximately 270,000 distinct CDR3 sequences in the sample, approximately 20% are singletons; the top ten hold 12% to 15%. There are 18 residues in the CDR3. Per germline, CDR1 LNHDA and CDR2 SQIVND (reference sequence). The V gene end was trimmed by 1 base and the J gene end by 3 bases; junction bases not matched to a gene: 12. Time point defined: newly diagnosed GD, antithyroid drugs for less than 3 months. The TCR library used RNA extracted from PBMCs. This clonotype appeared many times. The antigen is not known. Overall study results and limits: Persistent disease was characterized by preferential usage of TRBV28, TRBJ1-2 and TRBJ2-5.

The sample was also reused in another study, on T cells in Graves' hyperthyroidism and ophthalmopathy. That investigation notes: Each diagnosis drew on symptoms, thyroxine, TRAb, thyroid ultrasound and orbital computed tomography findings. HTBI primers drove first-round RT-PCR of the TCR CDR3.

This specimen was peripheral blood mononuclear cells (PBMCs), taken at new diagnosis, from a patient treated with antithyroid drugs. The chain couples TRBV19 to TRBJ1-5; 7 bases align to TRBD1. The sequence was collected from a woman aged 25 to 45 with Graves disease. The CDR3 nucleotides are TGTGCCAGTAGTATAGCGTCTTGGGGCAGGGGGATCAATCAGCCCCAGCATTTT. Amino acids: CASSIASWGRGINQPQHF.